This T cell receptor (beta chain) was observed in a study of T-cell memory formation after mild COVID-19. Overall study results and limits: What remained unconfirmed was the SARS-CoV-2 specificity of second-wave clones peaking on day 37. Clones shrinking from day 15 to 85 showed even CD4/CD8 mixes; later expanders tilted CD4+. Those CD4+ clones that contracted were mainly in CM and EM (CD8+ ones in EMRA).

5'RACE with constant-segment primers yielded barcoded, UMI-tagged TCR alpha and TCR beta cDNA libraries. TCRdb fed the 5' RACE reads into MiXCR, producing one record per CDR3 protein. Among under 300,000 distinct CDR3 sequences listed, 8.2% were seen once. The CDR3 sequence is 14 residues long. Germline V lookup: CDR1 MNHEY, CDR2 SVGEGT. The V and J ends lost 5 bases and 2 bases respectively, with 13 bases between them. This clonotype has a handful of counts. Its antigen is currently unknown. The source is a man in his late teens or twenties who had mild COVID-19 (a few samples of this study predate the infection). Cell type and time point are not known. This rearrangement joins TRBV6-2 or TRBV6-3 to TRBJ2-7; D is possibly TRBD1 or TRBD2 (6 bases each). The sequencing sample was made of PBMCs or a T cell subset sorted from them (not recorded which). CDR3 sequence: CASSRPGATYEQYF. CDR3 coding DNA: TGTGCCAGCAGTCGTCCGGGGGCCACCTACGAGCAGTACTTC.